What follows describes a single T cell receptor (beta chain). This CDR3 spans 18 amino acids. Germline trimming cut 3 bases from V and 2 bases from J; bases unmatched to any gene: 8. Per the germline V gene, CDR1 is SGHNT and CDR2 is YYREEE (reference sequence). TCRdb reprocessed the RT-PCR reads via MiXCR and lists one record per CDR3 protein. The table records almost 700,000 distinct CDR3 sequences, 12% to 15% of them present only once. The chain employs TRBV5-4 and TRBJ2-3; 14 bases match TRBD2. The clonotype was recovered from a female donor in good health, serving as a healthy control. The sequenced material came from memory CD4+ T cells from blood. CDR3 DNA sequence: TGTGCCAGCAGCTCACCGGGACTAGCGGGAGCGGTCACAGATACGCAGTATTTT. Its protein product is CASSSPGLAGAVTDTQYF.